The 22 T cell receptor beta chains presented below share a single source sample, sequenced in a study of T cell responses to AZD1222 COVID-19 vaccine (dated by TCRdb to the early 2020s). Receptor libraries were prepared by the immunoSEQ multiplex PCR assay. Drawn from immuneACCESS, this table holds only the in-frame rearrangements with V and J called that TCRdb kept. Clones are partly lost; checked studies trace under half to an unresolved V gene and leave the rest unexplained. The sample table holds around 160,000 clones, of which 90% to 95% were seen once. The ten largest clones add up to around 0.99% of the sample. The time point label for this specimen denotes: about 28 days (+/-7) after the second vaccine dose. The sample in question was peripheral blood, obtained 28 days after the second AZD1222 dose. These receptors were collected from an adult who received the AZD1222 COVID-19 vaccine.

This chain joins TRBV29-1 and TRBJ1-3; no clear D. The CDR3 sequence is 13 residues long. Trimming cost V 1 base and J 4 bases, with 8 bases left between them. From germline, CDR1 is SQVTM and CDR2 ANQGSEA. In nucleotides, the CDR3 is TGCAGCGTTGAAGGGCCCGGGGGAAACACCATATATTTT. Its translation: CSVEGPGGNTIYF.

The chain couples TRBV5-4 to TRBJ2-1, with 8 positions matching TRBD1. Germline V gene data show CDR1 as SGHNT and CDR2 as YYREEE (reference sequence). With V trimmed by 3 bases and J by 7 bases, 15 bases remained unmatched. This CDR3 has 17 amino acids. DNA for the CDR3: TGTGCCAGCAGCTCCCTAGGGGGGACAGGAATTAGGAATGAGCAGTTCTTC. This gives the protein CASSSLGGTGIRNEQFF.

V is TRBV4-2 and J is TRBJ2-1, with a weak D call TRBD2 (5 bases). This CDR3 comprises 15 residues. Germline V gene data show CDR1 as LGHNA and CDR2 as YNFKEQ. Trimming removed 3 bases at V and 2 bases at J, with 11 bases between. CDR3 in DNA: TGTGCCAGCAGCCATCAAGCGGCTACCTACAATGAGCAGTTCTTC. Translating it yields CASSHQAATYNEQFF.

This clone turned up a few times. CDR3 in amino acids: CAYQRTYGPDTIYF. Written as DNA, the CDR3 is TGTGCCTACCAAAGGACGTACGGACCGGACACCATATATTTT. The V call is TRBV30, the J call TRBJ1-3; D is undetermined. Looked up from germline, CDR1 is GTSNPN and CDR2 is SVGIG (reference sequence). The CDR3 spans 14 residues. Trimming removed 7 bases from V and 8 bases from J, with 21 bases in between.

The gene calls are TRBV6-6 and TRBJ1-1; 7 bases match TRBD1. Trimming removed 6 bases from V and 8 bases from J; junction bases left unmatched: 3. The length of the CDR3 is 11 residues. CDR1 and CDR2 (germline): MNHNY, SVGAGI (reference sequence). DNA of the CDR3: TGTGCCAGCAGAGCGACAGGGGAAGCTTTCTTT. This gives the protein CASRATGEAFF.

The chain carries TRBV5-4 and TRBJ2-1; D perhaps matches TRBD1 (5 bases). Germline V gene sequence: CDR1 SGHNT, CDR2 YYREEE (reference sequence). V lost 2 bases, J lost 7 bases, and 13 bases lay in between. This CDR3 is built from 14 residues. CDR3: CASSFQGKENEQFF. The CDR3 nucleotides are TGTGCCAGCAGCTTCCAGGGAAAAGAAAATGAGCAGTTCTTC.

The rearrangement links TRBV2 to TRBJ2-7; no definite D call. CDR3 length equals 13 residues. Germline CDR1 reads SNHLY; CDR2 reads FYNNEI. Trimming left V 10 bases short and J 3 bases short, with 16 bases between. The CDR3 sequence is CATTVDVNYEQYF. CDR3 DNA: TGTGCCACCACAGTGGACGTTAACTACGAGCAGTACTTC.

The genes are TRBV30 and TRBJ2-3; D assignment may be TRBD1 or TRBD2 (6 bases each). Trimming removed 4 bases from V and 5 bases from J, with 25 bases in between. Germline assignment: CDR1 GTSNPN and CDR2 SVGIG (reference sequence). The CDR3 is made up of 17 amino acids. The CDR3 here is CAWTHKGGGRGIDTQYF. The CDR3, as DNA: TGTGCCTGGACCCACAAGGGAGGCGGCAGGGGTATAGATACGCAGTATTTT.

This clone has only a few counts. V usage is TRBV5-1 and J usage is TRBJ1-3; D is unclear. This CDR3 comprises 15 residues. Germline lookup yields CDR1 SGHRS and CDR2 YFSETQ. The V end lost 0 bases, the J end lost 3 bases, and 10 bases lay between the germline ends. The CDR3 is CASSLEGFFGNTIYF. The CDR3 DNA reads as TGCGCCAGCAGCTTGGAGGGTTTCTTTGGAAACACCATATATTTT.

V gene TRBV7-9 combines with J gene TRBJ2-6; maybe TRBD1 (5 bases). The CDR3 runs 14 residues. V was clipped by 4 bases and J by 2 bases, with 6 bases between them. The germline CDR1 and CDR2 sequences are SEHNR and FQNEAQ (reference sequence). This chain's CDR3 is CASSSGTGANVLTF. In nucleotides, the CDR3 is TGTGCCAGCAGCTCAGGGACTGGGGCCAACGTCCTGACTTTC.

The chain uses TRBV19 and TRBJ2-7; 8 bases agree with TRBD2. V was clipped by 1 base and J by 5 bases; unmatched bases: 13. There are 17 residues in the CDR3. Looked up from germline, CDR1 is LNHDA and CDR2 is SQIVND (reference sequence). This CDR3 reads CASSIASGGLQADEQYF. CDR3 bases: TGTGCCAGTAGTATAGCCTCGGGGGGGCTTCAAGCGGACGAGCAGTACTTC.

The V call is TRBV12-3 or TRBV12-4, the J call TRBJ2-3; possibly TRBD1 for D (5 bases). Trimming cost V 5 bases and J 8 bases, with 14 bases left between them. The CDR3 totals 13 residues. The CDR3 region is CASSTSRGATQYF. CDR3 sequence (DNA): TGTGCCAGCAGTACTTCTAGGGGTGCTACGCAGTATTTT.

The V call is TRBV11-2, the J call TRBJ1-6; D is unresolved. The CDR3 spans 17 residues. Germline V gene data show CDR1 as SGHAT and CDR2 as FQNNGV. Between the trimmed V and J ends, which lost 5 bases and 0 bases, there was a span of 14 bases. CDR3 DNA sequence: TGTGCCAGCAGCCTATATGGAGTAGGCTCCTATAATTCACCCCTCCACTTT. It is translated as CASSLYGVGSYNSPLHF.

The rearrangement joins TRBV6-5 to TRBJ1-2; no firm D call. V was pared by 7 bases and J by 4 bases, with 19 bases between. Germline CDR1 reads MNHEY; CDR2 reads SVGAGI. The CDR3 totals 15 residues. In DNA form, the CDR3 reads TGTGCCAGCAATATAGGTCAGGATATGGGCTATGGCTACACCTTC. Amino acids: CASNIGQDMGYGYTF.

The rearrangement joins TRBV5-1 to TRBJ1-1; no reliable D call. Germline-derived CDR1 and CDR2 are SGHRS and YFSETQ. V lost 1 base, J lost 1 base, and 8 bases lay in between. CDR3 length: 14 residues. The CDR3 DNA reads TGCGCCAGCAGCTTGCAAGCGACGAACACTGAAGCTTTCTTT. Translation gives CASSLQATNTEAFF. The full variable domain, its missing parts supplied by reference TRBV5-1 and TRBJ1-1, is KAGVTQTPRYLIKTRGQQVTLSCSPISGHRSVSWYQQTPGQGLQFLFEYFSETQRNKGNFPGRFSGRQFSNSRSEMNVSTLELGDSALYLCASSLQATNTEAFFGQGTRLTVV.

V and J are TRBV30 and TRBJ2-2, with D perhaps matching TRBD1 (6 bases). The CDR3 length is 12 residues. Germline V gives CDR1 GTSNPN, CDR2 SVGIG (reference sequence). Trimming took off 4 bases at V and 6 bases at J, with 9 bases between the two ends. The CDR3: CAWNPGAGELFF. In DNA, the CDR3 is TGTGCCTGGAACCCAGGGGCCGGGGAGCTGTTTTTT.

The V call is TRBV7-2, the J call TRBJ1-1; D unclear. Germline CDR1 SGHTA, CDR2 FQGNSA. Trimming shortened V by 4 bases and J by 1 base, and 10 bases separated the two germline ends. CDR3 length: 14 residues. The DNA for the CDR3 is TGTGCCAGCAGCTCGCCGACTTGGAACACTGAAGCTTTCTTT. Its translation is CASSSPTWNTEAFF.

The DNA for the CDR3 is TGCGCCAGCAGCCAAAATACAGGGCGGGGTAACTATGGCTACACCTTC. Residues: CASSQNTGRGNYGYTF. The chain uses TRBV5-1 and TRBJ1-2; a possible D gene is TRBD1 (6 bases). The germline gives CDR1 SGHRS, CDR2 YFSETQ. V dropped 4 bases and J dropped 1 base, with 17 bases sitting between them. This CDR3 is 16 amino acids long.

The table lists this clone with a count of one. The V gene is TRBV2, the J gene TRBJ1-5, with a tentative D call TRBD1 (5 bases). Trimming cost V 9 bases and J 3 bases, with 12 bases left between them. CDR3 length: 13 residues. The germline V gene encodes CDR1 SNHLY and CDR2 FYNNEI. The chain's CDR3 is CASKQDYNQPQHF. DNA for the CDR3: TGTGCCAGTAAACAGGACTACAATCAGCCCCAGCATTTT.

J is TRBJ2-1 and V is TRBV7-9; D remains ambiguous. This CDR3 has 15 residues. V was clipped by 5 bases and J by 1 base, with 12 bases between them. Germline lookup yields CDR1 SEHNR and CDR2 FQNEAQ (reference sequence). The CDR3 DNA sequence: TGTGCCAGCAGCCTAGAGGTCTGGTCCTACAATGAGCAGTTCTTC. It is translated as CASSLEVWSYNEQFF.

The chain links TRBV6-5 to TRBJ2-2, with a tentative D call TRBD2 (6 bases). Trimming shortened V by 0 bases and J by 2 bases, and 10 bases separated the two germline ends. The CDR3 totals 16 residues. Per the germline V gene, CDR1 is MNHEY and CDR2 is SVGAGI. The CDR3, as DNA: TGTGCCAGCAGTTACTCCCGGGACTCCAACACCGGGGAGCTGTTTTTT. Its translation: CASSYSRDSNTGELFF.

The rearrangement joins TRBV10-3 to TRBJ1-1, with D hard to call. Germline CDR1 ENHRY, CDR2 SYGVKD. With 3 bases removed from V and 8 bases from J, the gap between germline ends came to 13 bases. The CDR3 loop spans 13 amino acids. The chain's CDR3 is CAISDEPRYEAFF. The CDR3 bases are TGTGCCATCAGTGATGAGCCGCGCTACGAAGCTTTCTTT.